This TCR beta chain was captured by sequencing in a study of blood T cell repertoires in COVID-19. Study-level background: The cDNA or gDNA used as material had been derived from T cells, B-cell-depleted T cells, or PBMCs.

In the original workflow: By means of reference gene primer amplification, nucleated cell counts were estimated. The method was immunoSEQ multiplex PCR; TCRdb's version includes in-frame clones alone and lacks a portion of them. V, J and clone size are those of that table, while D and trimming were read from the DNA. The repertoire includes about 210,000 clones, around 86% of them detected once, and about 9.8% sits in the top ten. The age range of participants was about 18 to 89 years, with residence in under 25 US areas. CDR1 is SGHRS and CDR2 is YFSETQ in the germline V gene. Trimming shortened V by 0 bases and J by 2 bases, and 13 bases separated the two germline ends. The CDR3 covers 16 residues.

Material: PBMCs or T cells enriched from blood (not recorded which). J is TRBJ2-3 and V is TRBV5-1; possibly TRBD2 for D (6 bases). The receptor comes from a woman aged 50 to 65 with acute COVID-19. The CDR3 loop is CASSLGASAPTDTQYF. CDR3 bases: TGCGCCAGCAGCTTGGGGGCTAGCGCCCCCACAGATACGCAGTATTTT.